The 18 T cell receptor beta chains in this list originate from one sample, sequenced in a study of shared clonotypes between healthy human individuals. Sequencing used immunoSEQ multiplex PCR; TCRdb keeps in-frame clones, though not all of them. This sample has roughly 660,000 clones; about 92% occur once, and the top ten carry about 34%. Specimen: memory CD8+ T cells from PBMCs. Subset indicated: CD45RO+ cells pooled with CCR7-negative TemRA cells. These receptors all come from a man aged 18 to 30 in good health. Some clones in this sample may be carry-over from other donors' samples.

The gene calls are TRBV10-3 and TRBJ2-1; 7 bases fit TRBD2. Trimming at V came to 4 bases and at J to 5 bases, leaving 2 bases not matched to a gene. The CDR3 consists of 13 residues. Germline values: CDR1 ENHRY, CDR2 SYGVKD. The CDR3 here is CAISVLADNEQFF. The CDR3, as DNA: TGTGCCATCAGTGTGCTAGCGGACAATGAGCAGTTCTTC.

The chain carries TRBV7-6 and TRBJ2-6, with D hard to call. The V gene lost 5 bases and the J gene lost 0 bases, with 11 bases spanning the gap. The germline gives CDR1 SGHVS, CDR2 FNYEAQ. CDR3 length: 16 amino acids. CDR3 nucleotides: TGTGCCAGCAGCCGAACGACGAGCTCTGGGGCCAACGTCCTGACTTTC. Residues: CASSRTTSSGANVLTF.

The V call is TRBV19, the J call TRBJ2-7; 9 nucleotides align to TRBD1. Looked up from germline, CDR1 is LNHDA and CDR2 is SQIVND (reference sequence). The V gene end was trimmed by 3 bases and the J gene end by 5 bases; junction bases not matched to a gene: 11. CDR3 size: 16 residues. The DNA of the CDR3 is TGTGCCAGTAGTATCACCCGGACAGGGGTAGTTCACGAGCAGTACTTC. It yields the protein CASSITRTGVVHEQYF.

CDR3 residues: CASSLAGGGNTEAFF. CDR3 nucleotides: TGTGCCAGCAGCTTAGCCGGAGGGGGGAACACTGAAGCTTTCTTT. The rearrangement uses TRBV7-9 and TRBJ1-1, with D tentatively TRBD1 (6 bases). The V end was cut by 0 bases, the J end by 1 base, with 9 bases between. CDR3 length: 15 amino acids. CDR1 and CDR2 from the germline V gene are SEHNR and FQNEAQ (reference sequence).

The chain combines TRBV9 with TRBJ2-7; D remains unclear. CDR3 length equals 15 residues. Trimming shortened V by 0 bases and J by 5 bases, and 15 bases separated the two germline ends. CDR1 and CDR2 (germline): SGDLS, YYNGEE. This CDR3 reads CASSVGPGPTHEQYF. The CDR3 coding sequence is TGTGCCAGCAGCGTAGGCCCCGGGCCCACGCACGAGCAGTACTTC. The whole variable domain, filled in from reference TRBV9 and TRBJ2-7, reads DSGVTQTPKHLITATGQRVTLRCSPRSGDLSVYWYQQSLDQGLQFLIQYYNGEERAKGNILERFSAQQFPDLHSELNLSSLELGDSALYFCASSVGPGPTHEQYFGPGTRLTVT.

This chain links TRBV5-4 with TRBJ1-2, with 7 nucleotides matching TRBD1. This CDR3 comprises 16 residues. Trimming took 1 base from V and 0 from J; bases not matched to a gene: 6. CDR1 is SGHNT and CDR2 is YYREEE in the germline V gene (reference sequence). The CDR3 DNA sequence: TGTGCCAGCAGCTTGTGGACAGGATATTCTAACTATGGCTACACCTTC. This translates into CASSLWTGYSNYGYTF.

J is TRBJ2-3 and V is TRBV11-2, with a weak D call TRBD1 (6 bases). The CDR3 is 12 amino acids. V lost 5 bases and J 4 bases, leaving 7 bases between the germline ends. Germline values: CDR1 SGHAT, CDR2 FQNNGV. The CDR3 coding sequence is TGTGCCAGCAGCCGACAGGCAGATACGCAGTATTTT. This encodes CASSRQADTQYF. The full variable domain, completed using reference TRBV11-2 and TRBJ2-3, is EAGVAQSPRYKIIEKRQSVAFWCNPISGHATLYWYQQILGQGPKLLIQFQNNGVVDDSQLPKDRFSAERLKGVDSTLKIQPAKLEDSAVYLCASSRQADTQYFGPGTRLTVL.

This clone was observed once. The gene calls are TRBV4-1 and TRBJ2-5, with D possibly being TRBD1 (7 bases). CDR1 and CDR2 from the germline V gene are MGHRA and YSYEKL. Trimming cost V 2 bases and J 6 bases, with 13 bases left between them. The CDR3 spans 14 residues. CDR3 in amino acids: CASSQRTGGKTQYF. DNA of the CDR3: TGCGCCAGCAGCCAACGGACAGGAGGGAAGACCCAGTACTTC.

This clone was recorded only once. The chain carries TRBV7-9 and TRBJ2-5; 7 bases agree with TRBD1. CDR3 length equals 16 residues. Per the germline V gene, CDR1 is SEHNR and CDR2 is FQNEAQ (reference sequence). Trimming at V came to 4 bases and at J to 5 bases, leaving 13 bases not matched to a gene. CDR3 sequence reads: CASSSKDRYIRETQYF. CDR3 sequence (DNA): TGTGCCAGCAGCTCCAAGGACAGGTACATTCGGGAGACCCAGTACTTC.

CDR3 residues: CAWEGLADSYEQYF. In nucleotides, the CDR3 is TGTGCCTGGGAAGGACTAGCGGACTCCTACGAGCAGTACTTC. This chain uses TRBV30 with TRBJ2-7, with 10 nucleotides matching TRBD2. The V segment lost 5 bases and the J segment 0 bases; nucleotides outside the gene matches: 4. Germline V gene sequence: CDR1 GTSNPN, CDR2 SVGIG (reference sequence). The CDR3 covers 14 residues.

The chain carries TRBV28 and TRBJ1-5; possible D gene TRBD1, 6 bases. This CDR3 is built from 15 residues. V lost 6 bases, J lost 1 base, and 13 bases lay in between. Germline V CDR1 and CDR2: MDHEN, SYDVKM. DNA for the CDR3: TGTGCCAGCAGCCTGGGGGGCTCGAGCAATCAGCCCCAGCATTTT. Amino acid sequence: CASSLGGSSNQPQHF.

The chain combines TRBV4-1 with TRBJ1-2; no clear D. The V and J ends lost 3 bases and 13 bases respectively, with 15 bases between them. Germline V gene data show CDR1 as MGHRA and CDR2 as YSYEKL. This CDR3 is 12 amino acids long. DNA for the CDR3: TGCGCCAGCAGCCAGACGTTTGGCAACTCCACCTTC. Translating it yields CASSQTFGNSTF.

This clone was detected once. The V and J genes are TRBV27 and TRBJ2-7, with D perhaps TRBD2 (6 bases). V was shortened by 3 bases and J by 1 base, with 16 bases between the two germline ends. The CDR3 length is 16 residues. CDR1 and CDR2 (germline): MNHEY, SMNVEV (reference sequence). The CDR3 bases are TGTGCCAGCAGTTTTTCCGTGGGGGGTAAGTCCTACGAGCAGTACTTC. Its protein is CASSFSVGGKSYEQYF.

V and J are TRBV30 and TRBJ1-3; D not certain. Trimming removed 1 base from V and 0 bases from J, with 7 bases in between. Germline assignment: CDR1 GTSNPN and CDR2 SVGIG (reference sequence). CDR3 size: 14 residues. The CDR3 is CAWSEENSGNTIYF. DNA of the CDR3: TGTGCCTGGAGTGAGGAGAACTCTGGAAACACCATATATTTT.

The chain links TRBV2 to TRBJ2-7; 14 positions agree with TRBD2. The CDR3 runs to 15 residues. Per germline, CDR1 SNHLY and CDR2 FYNNEI. The V and J ends lost 3 bases and 6 bases, in that order; junction bases with no gene match: 4. CDR3 coding DNA: TGTGCCAGCAGTGAGGGACTAGCGGGAGTACTCGAGCAGTACTTC. Residues: CASSEGLAGVLEQYF.

As regards this clone: Being one base from a much bigger clone, this may be a read error. The V gene is TRBV7-2, the J gene TRBJ1-5, with a possible D match to TRBD1 (5 bases). This CDR3 is built from 14 residues. Trimming left V 3 bases short and J 1 base short, with 7 bases between. Germline V CDR1 and CDR2: SGHTA, FQGNSA. This chain's CDR3 is CASSFRDSNQPQHF. The CDR3 bases are TGTGCCAGCAGCTTCCGGGACAGCAATCAGCCCCAGCATTTT.

The chain joins TRBV7-2 to TRBJ2-1; TRBD2 aligns across 10 bases. The CDR3 is made up of 15 amino acids. The V and J ends lost 5 bases and 5 bases, in that order; junction bases with no gene match: 6. Per germline, CDR1 SGHTA and CDR2 FQGNSA. The CDR3 loop is CASSIRTSGNNEQFF. CDR3 bases: TGTGCCAGCAGCATTCGGACTAGCGGAAACAATGAGCAGTTCTTC.

V and J are TRBV27 and TRBJ2-7; perhaps TRBD1 as D (5 bases). CDR3 length: 14 residues. The germline V and J ends were trimmed by 5 bases and 2 bases, with 13 bases remaining between them. Germline V lookup: CDR1 MNHEY, CDR2 SMNVEV (reference sequence). CDR3: CASSKTDSPYEQYF. DNA of the CDR3: TGTGCCAGCAGTAAGACAGACTCCCCCTACGAGCAGTACTTC.